These T cell receptor beta chains were read from a single sample in a study of T cells after somatic rescue of genetic block. The method was immunoSEQ multiplex PCR; TCRdb's version includes in-frame clones alone and lacks a portion of them. The sample consists of about 67,000 clones, about 91% of them appearing once. Sequences were obtained from peripheral blood mononuclear cells (PBMCs). The source is a middle-aged man. CDR3s include the opening cysteine and the closing phenylalanine or tryptophan. A D gene is named only where the DNA matches it firmly. Some rows mark clone size as missing; the rest say once, few, many or name a class of expanded clone.

TRBV5-4	TRBJ2-5	.	.	14	CASSLDLDQETQYF	TGTGCCAGCAGCTTGGATTTGGACCAAGAGACCCAGTACTTC
TRBV19	TRBJ2-7	once	.	13	CASSIGLAYEQYF	TGTGCCAGTAGTATCGGGCTAGCCTACGAGCAGTACTTC
TRBV7-9	TRBJ2-7	.	.	15	CASSSGPSVTYEQYF	TGTGCCAGCAGCTCGGGACCGTCGGTCACCTACGAGCAGTACTTC
TRBV5-6	TRBJ2-1	.	TRBD2	16	CASSSRLAGSYNEQFF	TGTGCCAGCAGCTCGCGACTAGCGGGCTCCTACAATGAGCAGTTCTTC
TRBV9	TRBJ1-2	.	.	13	CASSDPLGRGYTF	TGTGCCAGCAGCGACCCACTAGGTCGAGGCTACACCTTC
TRBV14	TRBJ2-7	.	.	11	CASSQGVEQYF	TGTGCCAGCAGCCAGGGGGTCGAGCAGTACTTC
TRBV7-2	TRBJ2-7	.	.	16	CASSLGFFLEKNEQYF	TGTGCCAGCAGCTTAGGGTTCTTCCTAGAGAAAAACGAGCAGTACTTC
TRBV2	TRBJ2-3	.	.	15	CASSEVRSSTDTQYF	TGTGCCAGCAGTGAAGTCAGATCTAGCACAGATACGCAGTATTTT
TRBV7-9	TRBJ1-3	.	.	12	CASSPGTDTIYF	TGTGCCAGCAGCCCGGGGACTGACACCATATATTTT
TRBV6-6	TRBJ1-5	.	TRBD1	15	CASGQGKHSNQPQHF	TGTGCCAGCGGACAGGGGAAACATAGCAATCAGCCCCAGCATTTT
TRBV9	TRBJ2-1	.	.	14	CASSPGPSYNEQFF	TGTGCCAGCAGCCCAGGACCCTCCTACAATGAGCAGTTCTTC
TRBV7-2	TRBJ2-1	.	.	14	CASSQEGLINEQFF	TGTGCCAGCAGCCAAGAGGGGTTAATCAATGAGCAGTTCTTC
TRBV7-2	TRBJ1-4	.	.	15	CASSPRAGGGEKLFF	TGTGCCAGCAGCCCACGGGCCGGAGGGGGTGAAAAACTGTTTTTT
TRBV16	TRBJ1-4	once	.	15	CASSQSTAGYEKLFF	TGTGCCAGCAGCCAATCGACCGCGGGCTATGAAAAACTGTTTTTT
TRBV6-5	TRBJ2-3	.	.	13	CASSPPQDGSQYF	TGTGCCAGCAGTCCTCCGCAGGACGGATCCCAGTATTTT
TRBV28	TRBJ2-7	.	TRBD1	15	CASSAPSGGKYEQYF	TGTGCCAGCAGTGCCCCTTCAGGGGGCAAATACGAGCAGTACTTC
TRBV5-5	TRBJ2-7	.	TRBD2	19	CASSLAFQWAGGPPYEQYF	TGTGCCAGCAGCTTGGCTTTTCAGTGGGCGGGAGGGCCCCCCTACGAGCAGTACTTC
TRBV5-8	TRBJ2-5	.	TRBD2	16	CASSSGTSATQETQYF	TGTGCCAGCAGCTCCGGGACTAGCGCGACACAAGAGACCCAGTACTTC
TRBV19	TRBJ2-5	.	.	15	CASSAQAQAKETQYF	TGTGCCAGTAGTGCGCAGGCACAGGCGAAGGAGACCCAGTACTTC
TRBV27	TRBJ1-3	.	.	15	CASSPRVTSGNTIYF	TGTGCCAGCAGTCCTCGCGTGACCTCTGGAAACACCATATATTTT
TRBV7-9	TRBJ2-2	.	TRBD1	16	CASSYSGTGDTGELFF	TGTGCCAGCAGCTACTCCGGGACAGGGGACACCGGGGAGCTGTTTTTT
TRBV5-1	TRBJ2-7	.	TRBD2	15	CASSLAPSGTYEQYF	TGCGCCAGCAGCTTGGCACCTAGCGGGACCTACGAGCAGTACTTC
TRBV7-9	TRBJ2-4	.	.	14	CASSSPYVQNIQYF	TGTGCCAGCAGCTCCCCGTACGTCCAAAACATTCAGTACTTC
TRBV11-2	TRBJ2-3	.	.	15	CASSTRGARADTQYF	TGTGCCAGCAGCACTAGGGGGGCGCGGGCAGATACGCAGTATTTT
TRBV6-1	TRBJ2-5	.	TRBD2	15	CASNRLAGGTETQYF	TGTGCCAGCAACCGACTAGCGGGGGGGACTGAGACCCAGTACTTC
TRBV4-1	TRBJ2-1	few	.	18	CAPRLGAKGPYFYNEQFF	TGCGCCCCGAGGCTGGGGGCGAAGGGCCCTTACTTCTACAATGAGCAGTTCTTC
TRBV6-5	TRBJ1-2	many	.	14	CASSYATASYGYTF	TGTGCCAGCAGTTACGCTACGGCATCTTATGGCTACACCTTC
TRBV28	TRBJ2-3	.	.	13	CAILPRATDTQYF	TGTGCCATTTTACCCAGGGCCACAGATACGCAGTATTTT
TRBV6-6	TRBJ2-3	once	TRBD1	16	CASSRGTGSGTDTQYF	TGTGCCAGCAGTCGGGGGACAGGGTCGGGCACAGATACGCAGTATTTT
TRBV2	TRBJ1-1	.	.	14	CASGGDFAGTEAFF	TGTGCCAGCGGGGGAGATTTTGCGGGGACTGAAGCTTTCTTT
TRBV6-5	TRBJ1-1	once	.	15	CASSPGGVKGTEAFF	TGTGCCAGCAGCCCGGGGGGGGTAAAAGGGACTGAAGCTTTCTTT
TRBV2	TRBJ1-2	.	TRBD1	16	CASKKQPGTGGVGYTF	TGTGCCAGCAAAAAACAACCCGGGACAGGGGGAGTTGGCTACACCTTC
TRBV10-3	TRBJ1-3	once	.	17	CAISESIGSSSGNTIYF	TGTGCCATCAGTGAGTCGATCGGCAGCAGCTCTGGAAACACCATATATTTT
TRBV19	TRBJ1-5	few	TRBD1	13	CASSGTANQPQHF	TGTGCCAGTAGCGGGACAGCCAATCAGCCCCAGCATTTT
TRBV27	TRBJ1-6	.	TRBD1	16	CASSPGQGKPNSPLHF	TGTGCCAGCAGTCCAGGACAGGGTAAACCGAATTCACCCCTCCACTTT
TRBV6-4	TRBJ2-3	.	.	15	CASSDGHSLTDTQYF	TGTGCCAGCAGTGACGGGCATTCACTCACAGATACGCAGTATTTT
TRBV9	TRBJ1-4	.	.	14	CASSGGATNEKLFF	TGTGCCAGCAGCGGTGGAGCGACTAATGAAAAACTGTTTTTT
TRBV2	TRBJ1-4	.	.	12	CASCQANEKLFF	TGTGCCAGCTGTCAGGCTAATGAAAAACTGTTTTTT
TRBV7-9	TRBJ2-1	.	TRBD2	17	CASGPQRGGLFYNEQFF	TGTGCCAGCGGACCCCAGCGGGGGGGCCTATTTTACAATGAGCAGTTCTTC
TRBV2	TRBJ1-3	.	.	15	CASSEGTLSGNTIYF	TGTGCCAGCAGTGAAGGCACTCTCTCTGGAAACACCATATATTTT
TRBV11-2	TRBJ1-3	.	.	12	CASGYSGNTIYF	TGTGCCAGCGGGTACTCTGGAAACACCATATATTTT
TRBV19	TRBJ2-1	.	.	12	CASNLERNSKFF	TGTGCCAGTAATCTCGAGAGGAATTCTAAGTTCTTC
TRBV10-1	TRBJ2-2	.	.	16	CASSESSGVRTGELFF	TGCGCCAGCAGTGAGTCGTCGGGGGTAAGGACCGGGGAGCTGTTTTTT
TRBV2	TRBJ2-5	.	TRBD1	13	CASRGQGGETQYF	TGTGCCAGCCGTGGACAGGGCGGAGAGACCCAGTACTTC
TRBV5-6	TRBJ1-3	.	.	16	CASSFLLTRVGNTIYF	TGTGCCAGCAGCTTCCTCCTCACGAGGGTTGGAAACACCATATATTTT
TRBV6-1	TRBJ2-1	once	TRBD1	17	CASSEAGQGAIYNEQFF	TGTGCCAGCAGTGAAGCGGGACAGGGGGCAATCTACAATGAGCAGTTCTTC
TRBV5-1	TRBJ2-3	.	.	16	CASSLVSGLGTDTQYF	TGCGCCAGCAGCTTGGTTAGTGGTCTGGGAACAGATACGCAGTATTTT
TRBV28	TRBJ1-4	.	.	16	CASSFSYPRRDEKLFF	TGTGCCAGCAGTTTTTCATACCCCCGGCGGGACGAAAAACTGTTTTTT
TRBV7-6	TRBJ2-1	.	.	16	CASSLAGTSYNNEQFF	TGTGCCAGCAGCTTAGCTGGGACTTCATATAACAATGAGCAGTTCTTC
TRBV6-5	TRBJ2-5	.	.	15	CASSRTRSGQETQYF	TGTGCCAGCAGTCGAACCCGGTCAGGGCAAGAGACCCAGTACTTC
TRBV5-8	TRBJ2-1	.	.	15	CASRPGTLSYNEQFF	TGTGCCAGCAGGCCCGGGACCCTCTCCTACAATGAGCAGTTCTTC
TRBV9	TRBJ2-7	.	TRBD2	14	CASSAGGFSYEQYF	TGTGCCAGCAGCGCCGGGGGGTTCTCCTACGAGCAGTACTTC
TRBV6-5	TRBJ2-1	.	.	11	CASSRGHEQFF	TGTGCCAGCAGCCGCGGCCATGAGCAGTTCTTC
TRBV7-9	TRBJ2-3	.	TRBD1	16	CASSLSTGGVTDTQYF	TGTGCCAGCAGCTTATCGACAGGGGGAGTCACAGATACGCAGTATTTT
TRBV4-2	TRBJ1-4	.	.	13	CASSQGPNEKLFF	TGTGCCAGCAGCCAAGGGCCGAATGAAAAACTGTTTTTT
TRBV28	TRBJ2-4	.	.	14	CASSPGGNKNIQYF	TGTGCCAGCAGCCCTGGGGGGAACAAAAACATTCAGTACTTC
TRBV5-1	TRBJ2-7	.	TRBD2	13	CASSGTSPYEQYF	TGCGCCAGCAGCGGGACTAGTCCGTACGAGCAGTACTTC
TRBV28	TRBJ2-7	.	.	14	CASRMGPGRGEQYF	TGTGCCAGCAGGATGGGACCTGGACGTGGTGAGCAGTACTTC
TRBV7-8	TRBJ1-2	.	.	13	CASSPDRNYGYTF	TGTGCCAGCAGCCCGGACAGAAATTATGGCTACACCTTC